This note documents a single T cell receptor (beta chain) sequence. The target antigen is unknown. The sample is drawn from a study of beta chain features in type 1 diabetes. Expressed TCRB transcripts were sequenced because the entire RNA isolate underwent reverse transcription. Using immunoSEQ multiplex PCR, the repertoire was profiled, and TCRdb retains in-frame clones only, with some absent. The sample lists roughly 730,000 clones; around 15% were seen once. Findings and caveats of the study: All four CD4+ subsets from Type 1 diabetes patients carried moderately but significantly shorter TCRB CDR3s.

Germline lookup yields CDR1 SQVTM and CDR2 ANQGSEA. V lost 7 bases and J lost 2; bases outside the gene matches: 23. The CDR3 contains 19 residues. Sequences were obtained from naive CD4+ T cells from blood. This sequence joins TRBV29-1 and TRBJ1-1; TRBD1 agrees at 9 bases. The receptor comes from a man aged 18 to 30 with type 1 diabetes. Written as DNA, the CDR3 is TGCAGCGCCAAACAATTCGGACCGGGACAGGGTTTCGGTAACACTGAAGCTTTCTTT. Its protein product is CSAKQFGPGQGFGNTEAFF.